Each of the 6 T cell receptor beta chains below was sequenced from the same sample in a study of tumor T cells in aggressive B-cell lymphoma. Generated by immunoSEQ multiplex PCR, the TCRdb table keeps only in-frame clones and is missing some. The table shows about 940 clones, with around 77% occurring only once. The sample taken for sequencing was tumor tissue. Source of these receptors: an adult with diffuse large B cell lymphoma. Some clones in this sample may be carry-over from other donors' samples.

In this sample, this clone turned up once. The gene calls are TRBV4-3 and TRBJ1-2, with 12 bases lining up with TRBD1. This CDR3 comprises 15 residues. Trimming removed 4 bases from V and 3 bases from J; junction bases left unmatched: 3. Germline CDR1 LGHNA, CDR2 YSLEER. CDR3 bases: TGCGCCAGCAGCCTAGGGACAGGGGGCGACTATGGCTACACCTTC. This codes for CASSLGTGGDYGYTF.

This chain uses TRBV5-1 with TRBJ1-4; no firm D call. CDR1 and CDR2 from the germline V gene are SGHRS and YFSETQ. V dropped 4 bases and J dropped 5 bases, with 15 bases sitting between them. The CDR3 loop spans 15 amino acids. For the CDR3, the DNA is TGCGCCAGCAGCGGCCGGGGAGGGAACAATGAAAAACTGTTTTTT. It translates to CASSGRGGNNEKLFF.

This clone was counted a few times. This CDR3 is also generated by other DNA sequences in the sample. The genes are TRBV11-2 and TRBJ2-1, with TRBD2 as a possible D gene (6 bases). Trimming took off 1 base at V and 4 bases at J, with 14 bases between the two ends. Looked up from germline, CDR1 is SGHAT and CDR2 is FQNNGV. The CDR3 has 16 residues. The CDR3 sequence: CASSLGTRRGYNEQFF. CDR3 DNA sequence: TGTGCCAGCAGCTTAGGAACTAGGCGGGGATACAATGAGCAGTTCTTC.

The rearrangement links TRBV7-2 to TRBJ2-5; TRBD2 matches 15 bases. Germline assignment: CDR1 SGHTA and CDR2 FQGNSA. With 5 bases clipped from V and 5 bases from J, the junction kept 6 bases outside the gene matches. CDR3 length: 16 residues. The CDR3 is CASSPGLAGGWETQYF. The CDR3 DNA sequence: TGTGCCAGCAGCCCAGGACTAGCGGGGGGGTGGGAGACCCAGTACTTC.

This rearrangement joins TRBV7-2 to TRBJ2-3, with 15 bases aligning to TRBD2. The V and J ends lost 5 bases and 4 bases, in that order; junction bases with no gene match: 4. The germline V gene has CDR1 SGHTA and CDR2 FQGNSA. The CDR3 runs to 16 residues. The CDR3 nucleotides read TGTGCCAGCAGCAACGGACTAGCGGGGGGGGCAGATACGCAGTATTTT. Translated, it gives CASSNGLAGGADTQYF.

This clone has just a few counts. The chain joins TRBV2 to TRBJ2-1; tentatively, D is TRBD2 (5 bases). The ends were cut back, 3 bases at V and 6 bases at J, with 9 bases in the middle. Germline V gene lookup returns CDR1 SNHLY and CDR2 FYNNEI. This CDR3 is 13 amino acids long. CDR3 sequence (DNA): TGTGCCAGCAGTGATCGGAGGAGCAATGAGCAGTTCTTC. This codes for CASSDRRSNEQFF.